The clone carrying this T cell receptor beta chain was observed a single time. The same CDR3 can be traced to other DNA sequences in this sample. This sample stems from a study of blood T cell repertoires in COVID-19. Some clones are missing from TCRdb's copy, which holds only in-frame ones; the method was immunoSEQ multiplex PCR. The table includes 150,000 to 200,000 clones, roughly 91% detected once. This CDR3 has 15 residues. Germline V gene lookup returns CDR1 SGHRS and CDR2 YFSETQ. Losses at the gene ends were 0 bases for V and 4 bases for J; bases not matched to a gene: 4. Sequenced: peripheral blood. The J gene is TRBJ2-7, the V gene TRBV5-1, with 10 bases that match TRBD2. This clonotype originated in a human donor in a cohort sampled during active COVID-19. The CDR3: CASSLGGTSVYEQYF. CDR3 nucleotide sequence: TGCGCCAGCAGCTTGGGAGGGACTAGCGTTTACGAGCAGTACTTC.